This T cell receptor beta chain was sequenced in a study of blood T cell repertoires in COVID-19. Looking at the study overall: Specimens from acute and convalescent COVID-19 originated in the United States, Italy and Spain. T cells, B-cell-depleted T cells, or PBMCs provided the cDNA or gDNA that served as material.

Original data processing: Reference gene primers were amplified, and this amplification served to estimate nucleated cell counts. This table comes from immunoSEQ multiplex PCR, and its TCRdb copy is limited to in-frame clones, with some not included. D and trimming were read from the DNA, whereas the V and J calls and clone size are those reported in that table. The sample lists 120,000 to 150,000 clones, over 70% occurring once. With V trimmed by 5 bases and J by 7 bases, 11 bases remained unmatched. CDR3 length: 15 amino acids. From germline, CDR1 is SNHLY and CDR2 FYNNEI. Sequencing input: peripheral blood. The chain recombines TRBV2 with TRBJ1-2; 9 bases agree with TRBD1. The TCR comes from a man aged 45-60 years who had recovered from COVID-19. CDR3 coding DNA: TGTGCCAGCAGTTCTCGGGACAGGGCGGCGGCTGGCTACACCTTC. Residues: CASSSRDRAAAGYTF.